The clone carrying this TCR beta chain was observed a handful of times. Antigen specificity is unknown. The data derive from a study of blood T cells in healthy people across ages. The study recruited healthy Caucasian donors from Russia who were aged about 6 to 90. Study-level results: Getting older went along with TCR beta diversity per million T cells dropping roughly linearly. Naive T cell percentage showed a strong correlation with the diversity of TCR beta.

V lost 1 base and J lost 0, with 14 bases in between. The CDR3 consists of 17 residues. Germline lookup yields CDR1 SGHVS and CDR2 FQNEAQ. A second PCR, run for about 6 to 11 cycles, used a sample-barcoded 5' primer plus a J-beta primer mix. All samples gave at least 2.5 million CDR3-containing paired-end reads. Via MiXCR, TCRdb re-called the 5' RACE reads, giving one row per CDR3 protein. The repertoire holds 350,000 to 450,000 distinct CDR3 sequences, roughly half seen once, with 45% to 65% in the top ten. The sequence was obtained from a man aged 60 to 75 in good health. Sequencing was carried out using blood. V gene TRBV7-8 combines with J gene TRBJ2-3; D ambiguous. In nucleotides, the CDR3 is TGTGCCAGCAGCTTAGTTGGCATTACCAGAAGCACAGATACGCAGTATTTT. It is translated as CASSLVGITRSTDTQYF.